Listed here are 3 T cell receptor beta chains from one sample, sequenced in a study of Graves' ophthalmopathy and Graves' hyperthyroidism. The authors amplified TCR beta CDR3 regions from RNA transcripts. First-round RT-PCR relied on HTBI primers, and a second-round multiplex PCR came next. TCRdb re-called the multiplex PCR reads through MiXCR, storing one row per CDR3 protein. The sample records about 550,000 distinct CDR3 sequences, approximately 35% being singletons. Sequenced material: peripheral blood or thyroid tissue (not recorded which). These receptors all stem from an adult man with Graves' hyperthyroidism.

This chain links TRBV7-9 with TRBJ2-7; a possible D gene is TRBD1 (6 bases). Germline loops: CDR1 SEHNR, CDR2 FQNEAQ (reference sequence). This CDR3 is built from 19 residues. V was clipped by 3 bases and J by 0 bases, with 24 bases between them. The DNA for the CDR3 is TGTGCCAGCAGCTTGATAGTAGGGGTACAGGGAGAGAGCTCCTACGAGCAGTACTTC. This codes for CASSLIVGVQGESSYEQYF. The whole variable domain, filled in from reference TRBV7-9 and TRBJ2-7, reads DTGVSQNPRHKITKRGQNVTFRCDPISEHNRLYWYRQTLGQGPEFLTYFQNEAQLEKSRLLSDRFSAERPKGSFSTLEIQRTEQGDSAMYLCASSLIVGVQGESSYEQYFGPGTRLTVT.

The chain has TRBV6-1 and TRBJ1-2; a weak D match, TRBD1 (6 bases). The V end was cut by 8 bases, the J end by 2 bases, with 15 bases between. The CDR3 totals 14 residues. Germline CDR1 MNHNS, CDR2 SASEGT. DNA of the CDR3: TGTGCCAGCTCCGGACAGATAGGGAACTATGGCTACACCTTC. As protein: CASSGQIGNYGYTF.

This sequence joins TRBV2 and TRBJ1-5; 9 nucleotides align to TRBD1. Per germline, CDR1 SNHLY and CDR2 FYNNEI. The CDR3 loop spans 15 amino acids. V was pared by 6 bases and J by 4 bases, with 7 bases of the junction left unmatched. In DNA form, the CDR3 reads TGTGCCAGCAGCGCACAGGGGGCAGGTAATCAGCCCCAGCATTTT. Translating it yields CASSAQGAGNQPQHF.